A selection of T cell receptor beta chains follows, all from one sample in a study of identical twins. One entry per CDR3 protein, called by TCRdb with MiXCR from the 5' RACE reads. This sample has hundreds of thousands of distinct CDR3 sequences, with 8.6% found just once. These data were also reused for a study on yellow fever vaccine responses in identical twins.

The material sequenced was PBMCs. All receptors derive from a woman under 30 in good health. Each CDR3 is given with its conserved first and last residue. A D gene is named only where the DNA matches it firmly. Clone size is stated in some rows and not others, as once, few, many or a class when expanded.

J gene	D gene	CDR3 length	clone size	V gene	CDR3 DNA	CDR3 protein
TRBJ2-5	TRBD2	14	NA	TRBV30	TGTGCCGGAACGGGGCGAGCGGGGTTAGAGACCCAGTACTTC	CAGTGRAGLETQYF
TRBJ1-2	TRBD1	11	NA	TRBV29-1	TGCAGCGCTGGACAGGTGGATGGCTACACCTTC	CSAGQVDGYTF
TRBJ2-7	NA	15	NA	TRBV4-3	TGCGCCAGCAGCCAAGTTTATCCAGAATCCTACGAGCAGTACTTC	CASSQVYPESYEQYF
TRBJ1-1	NA	12	NA	TRBV6-5	TGTGCCAGCAGTTACGGGGCCACTGAAGCTTTCTTT	CASSYGATEAFF
TRBJ2-3	TRBD2	17	NA	TRBV7-8	TGTGCCAGCAGCCCCCGGACTAGCGGGGGGGCCATGGATACGCAGTATTTT	CASSPRTSGGAMDTQYF
TRBJ1-2	NA	13	NA	TRBV18	TGTGCCAGCTCACCAGGGTTTTCGGCCGGCTACACCTTC	CASSPGFSAGYTF
TRBJ1-5	NA	14	NA	TRBV12-3/TRBV12-4	TGTGCCAGCACCCCTTCTGGGGAGTCGCAGCCCCAGCATTTT	CASTPSGESQPQHF
TRBJ2-1	TRBD2	15	NA	TRBV12-3/TRBV12-4	TGTGCCAGCAACCTACTAGCGGGGGGGCGCAATGAGCAGTTCTTC	CASNLLAGGRNEQFF
TRBJ2-7	NA	11	NA	TRBV7-2	TGTGCCAGCAGCTTAGGCCGCCTTAACTACTTC	CASSLGRLNYF
TRBJ2-4	NA	15	few	TRBV6-2/TRBV6-3	TGTGCCAGCAGGCCCGCCTTAGGGGGTAAAAACATTCAGTACTTC	CASRPALGGKNIQYF
TRBJ2-1	TRBD2	12	NA	TRBV4-3	TGCGCCAGCAGCCAGGGGCGGGGGGATTTCTCCTTC	CASSQGRGDFSF
TRBJ2-1	TRBD2	17	NA	TRBV7-2	TGTGCCAGCAGCCTGCCCGGGGCTAGCGGGGCTTACAATGAGCAGTTCTTC	CASSLPGASGAYNEQFF
TRBJ2-7	NA	13	few	TRBV3-1	TGTGCCAGCAGCCATTTAGGGTCTGGCGAGCAGTACTTC	CASSHLGSGEQYF
TRBJ2-1	TRBD2	16	many	TRBV28	TGTGCCAGCAGACGACGCGGGGGGGTTTCCTACAATGAGCAGTTCTTC	CASRRRGGVSYNEQFF
TRBJ2-3	TRBD2	15	many	TRBV10-3	TGTGCCATCAGTGAGTCTCCGGGAGGGATATATACGCAGTATTTT	CAISESPGGIYTQYF
TRBJ1-1	NA	13	few	TRBV14	TGTGCCAGCAGCCAAGAGAGGCAGACTCAAGCTTTCTTT	CASSQERQTQAFF
TRBJ2-1	NA	15	NA	TRBV30	TGTGCCTGGAGTGTGTTTACGGCGGCCTACAATGAGCAGTTCTTC	CAWSVFTAAYNEQFF
TRBJ1-6	NA	15	many	TRBV6-5	TGTGCCAGCAGTTACTTGAGCTCCTATAATTCACCCCTCCACTTT	CASSYLSSYNSPLHF
TRBJ2-7	TRBD1	14	NA	TRBV7-2	TGTGCCAGCAGCTTAGGGGACAGACTTCACGAGCAGTACTTC	CASSLGDRLHEQYF
TRBJ1-2	TRBD1	15	NA	TRBV5-6	TGTGCCAGCAGCCCCGGCCCCGGGACAGGGGTAGGCTACACCTTC	CASSPGPGTGVGYTF
TRBJ1-6	NA	20	NA	TRBV6-2/TRBV6-3	TGTGCCAGCAGTTACGGCAGCGCAGGCACCATGGGCTCCTATAATTCACCCCTCCACTTT	CASSYGSAGTMGSYNSPLHF
TRBJ2-6	TRBD1	18	NA	TRBV10-2	TGCGCCAGCAGTGAGGTCCCGGGACAGGGCTCTGGGGCCAACGTCCTGACTTTC	CASSEVPGQGSGANVLTF
TRBJ1-1	NA	15	many	TRBV3-1	TGTGCCAGCAGCCAAACCGGGACAACGAACACTGAAGCTTTCTTT	CASSQTGTTNTEAFF
TRBJ2-3	TRBD2	16	NA	TRBV5-1	TGCGCCAGCAGCTCCACGACTAGCGGGGCAGGGGATACGCAGTATTTT	CASSSTTSGAGDTQYF
TRBJ2-1	TRBD2	18	NA	TRBV11-1	TGTGCCAGTAGATCCCCGCCCCGGGGCGGGAGCTCCTACAATGAGCAGTTCTTC	CASRSPPRGGSSYNEQFF
TRBJ2-1	NA	13	NA	TRBV20-1	TGCAGTGCTAGAGATCAGATTTACAATGAGCAGTTCTTC	CSARDQIYNEQFF
TRBJ2-3	TRBD2	15	many	TRBV15	TGTGCCACCAGCAGAGATCTAGCGGGGGCAGATACGCAGTATTTT	CATSRDLAGADTQYF
TRBJ2-3	TRBD2	15	NA	TRBV19	TGTGCCAGTAGTATCATGACTAGCGGGGTTGATACGCAGTATTTT	CASSIMTSGVDTQYF
TRBJ2-7	TRBD2	14	NA	TRBV9	TGTGCCAGCAGCGAGGGACTAGCGGGGATCGAGCAGTACTTC	CASSEGLAGIEQYF
TRBJ2-7	NA	15	NA	TRBV7-9	TGTGCCAGCAGCCACTCTGGAGGGGCCCTCTACGAGCAGTACTTC	CASSHSGGALYEQYF
TRBJ1-2	NA	15	few	TRBV7-3	TGTGCCAGCAGCTCTCAGGGAGATAGGAACTATGGCTACACCTTC	CASSSQGDRNYGYTF
TRBJ1-2	TRBD1	13	NA	TRBV29-1	TGCAGCGTGCCCGGACAGGTTAACTATGGCTACACCTTC	CSVPGQVNYGYTF
TRBJ1-3	TRBD1	16	few	TRBV7-2	TGTGCCAGCAGACAGACAGGGGTCACCCTTGGAAACACCATATATTTT	CASRQTGVTLGNTIYF
TRBJ2-3	NA	14	NA	TRBV6-5	TGTGCCAGCAGTTATAGAAGGTTGGAAGATACGCAGTATTTT	CASSYRRLEDTQYF
TRBJ2-5	NA	18	few	TRBV28	TGTGCCAGCAGTTTTCCCCTCCGACAGCTACCCGTAACGGAGACCCAGTACTTC	CASSFPLRQLPVTETQYF
TRBJ2-2	TRBD2	16	few	TRBV6-2/TRBV6-3	TGTGCCAGCAGTTACTTAACCGGGACTAGCGGGATGGAGCTGTTTTTT	CASSYLTGTSGMELFF
TRBJ2-1	NA	15	few	TRBV9	TGTGCCAGCAGCACGGGACCCCGCTCCTACAATGAGCAGTTCTTC	CASSTGPRSYNEQFF
TRBJ2-5	NA	16	few	TRBV28	TGTGCCAGCAGTCCAGATTGGGGGGGGCCTAGGGAGACCCAGTACTTC	CASSPDWGGPRETQYF
TRBJ2-1	NA	11	NA	TRBV30	TGTGCCTGGAGTGTTTCCTACGACTTGTTCTTC	CAWSVSYDLFF
TRBJ2-1	NA	15	NA	TRBV6-5	TGTGCCAGCAGTTACACGGTCGGGGGGCACAATGAGCAGTTCTTC	CASSYTVGGHNEQFF
TRBJ2-5	TRBD2	15	few	TRBV7-2	TGTGCCAGCAGCTTAGAACTAGCGGTCAAAGAGACCCAGTACTTC	CASSLELAVKETQYF
TRBJ2-3	NA	16	NA	TRBV6-5	TGTGCCAGCAGTTACTCAAAATCAGATCTCACAGATACGCAGTATTTT	CASSYSKSDLTDTQYF
TRBJ2-7	NA	15	many	TRBV13	TGTGCCAGCAGCTTAACCGGGCCCTCCTCCTACGAGCAGTACTTC	CASSLTGPSSYEQYF
TRBJ2-7	NA	14	many	TRBV10-3	TGTGCCATCGGTCGGGACAAAGGGTTATACGAGCAGTACTTC	CAIGRDKGLYEQYF
TRBJ2-7	NA	16	NA	TRBV21-1	TGTGCCAGCAGCAAATGGTCCACCTTCACCTCCTACGAGCAGTACTTC	CASSKWSTFTSYEQYF
TRBJ2-3	TRBD2	18	few	TRBV4-2	TGTGCCAGCAGCCAAGATGATTCAGGACTAGCGGAGACAGATACGCAGTATTTT	CASSQDDSGLAETDTQYF
TRBJ2-5	NA	13	NA	TRBV10-3	TGTGCCATCAGTGGACTGGGGGGCGGGACCCAGTACTTC	CAISGLGGGTQYF
TRBJ2-3	NA	16	NA	TRBV2	TGTGCCAGCAGTGAAGGGGGGGCAGGGTTCACAGATACGCAGTATTTT	CASSEGGAGFTDTQYF
TRBJ2-1	TRBD2	15	few	TRBV7-8	TGTGCCAGCAGCTTAGGGGACTACAGCTTCAATGAGCAGTTCTTC	CASSLGDYSFNEQFF
TRBJ2-1	TRBD2	15	NA	TRBV20-1	TGCAGTGCTAGGGGGACTAGCGGGAGATGGAGTGAGCAGTTCTTC	CSARGTSGRWSEQFF
TRBJ2-5	NA	13	NA	TRBV5-1	TGCGCCAGCAGCTTGATACATACAGAGGCCCAGTACTTC	CASSLIHTEAQYF
TRBJ2-1	TRBD2	13	many	TRBV20-1	TGCAGTGCTCCCCGGGGGGGCCGCAATGAGCAGTTCTTC	CSAPRGGRNEQFF